The table lists the clone carrying this T cell receptor beta chain with a few counts. Its antigen is not known. The data stem from a study of Graves' ophthalmopathy and Graves' hyperthyroidism. Participants with hyperthyroidism, aged 18 to 65, were newly diagnosed with under 2 months' duration. Diagnosis used clinical symptoms, serum thyroxine, TRAb, thyroid ultrasound and orbital computed tomography. RNA transcripts provided the template for amplifying TCR beta CDR3 regions. An opening RT-PCR round employed HTBI primers and preceded a second-round multiplex PCR. TCRdb independently ran MiXCR on the multiplex PCR reads; one entry per CDR3 protein. The sample carries more than 1,000,000 distinct CDR3 sequences, about two fifths recorded once. Whole-study results and caveats: As the model predicted ophthalmopathy progression, it achieved a sensitivity of 70.59% and a specificity of around 72%. A majority of expanded thyroid clonotypes exceeding 0.001 frequency were likewise present in blood.

Germline-derived CDR1 and CDR2 are KGHDR and SFDVKD. This CDR3 contains 14 residues. The germline V and J ends were trimmed by 9 bases and 8 bases, with 18 bases remaining between them. The chain employs TRBV24-1 and TRBJ1-4; possibly TRBD1 for D (6 bases). The sample taken for sequencing was peripheral blood or thyroid tissue (not recorded which). The source is an adult man with Graves' hyperthyroidism. CDR3 region: CATGSQGGREKLFF. The CDR3 nucleotides read TGTGCCACCGGATCACAGGGAGGCCGAGAAAAACTGTTTTTT.